This is a list of T cell receptor beta chains from one sample in a study of CD8 T cells in ankylosing spondylitis. From the 5' RACE reads, TCRdb called clonotypes with MiXCR, one entry per CDR3 protein. The top ten hold approximately 15% of the sample, which has about 210,000 distinct CDR3 sequences, approximately 7.3% seen once. Sequenced input: blood, either unsorted or a sorted T cell fraction (not recorded which). The receptors derive from a male donor with ankylosing spondylitis. The CDR3 runs from the conserved cysteine through the conserved F or W. Fields, in order: CDR3 DNA, CDR3 protein, J gene, clone size, D gene, V gene. D genes are given only for firm matches. The listing skips clone size in some rows; elsewhere it reads once, few, many or a size class.

cdr3_nt: TGTGCCAGCAGCTTAGTATGGACAGGGGCCCACGAGCAGTACTTC
cdr3_aa: CASSLVWTGAHEQYF
j_call: TRBJ2-7
clone_size: many
d_call: TRBD1
v_call: TRBV7-2

cdr3_nt: TGTGCCACCAGCAGAGGGACTAGCGGGACCACAAAGGAGCAGTTCTTC
cdr3_aa: CATSRGTSGTTKEQFF
j_call: TRBJ2-1
clone_size: many
d_call: TRBD2
v_call: TRBV15

cdr3_nt: TGTGCCAGCAGTTTCGGGGGGGGGCTCACCCAGTTCTTC
cdr3_aa: CASSFGGGLTQFF
j_call: TRBJ2-1
clone_size: many
d_call: TRBD2
v_call: TRBV27

cdr3_nt: TGTGCCAGCAGCTTAGGGGTATCCTATGGCTACACCTTC
cdr3_aa: CASSLGVSYGYTF
j_call: TRBJ1-2
clone_size: NA
d_call: NA
v_call: TRBV7-9

cdr3_nt: TGTGCCAGCAGTGGAGTCTCGGCAGGGGTTGTCCGGGGTCAGCCCCAGCATTTT
cdr3_aa: CASSGVSAGVVRGQPQHF
j_call: TRBJ1-5
clone_size: many
d_call: NA
v_call: TRBV2

cdr3_nt: TGTGCCAGCAGTCCCTATAATTCCTACAATGAGCAGTTCTTC
cdr3_aa: CASSPYNSYNEQFF
j_call: TRBJ2-1
clone_size: many
d_call: NA
v_call: TRBV27

cdr3_nt: TGTGCCAGTAGTATCGGTCCCCAGGCAGGGCCCGGGGCTACCCAGCATTTT
cdr3_aa: CASSIGPQAGPGATQHF
j_call: TRBJ1-5
clone_size: many
d_call: NA
v_call: TRBV19

cdr3_nt: TGCGCCAGCAGCTTGACAGGCTTAAATTCACCCCTCCACTTT
cdr3_aa: CASSLTGLNSPLHF
j_call: TRBJ1-6
clone_size: many
d_call: NA
v_call: TRBV5-1

cdr3_nt: TGTGCCACCGGGGGGACTCTTTTTTACAATGAGCAGTTCTTC
cdr3_aa: CATGGTLFYNEQFF
j_call: TRBJ2-1
clone_size: many
d_call: TRBD2
v_call: TRBV28

cdr3_nt: TGTGCCAGCAGAAACTACAATGAGCAGTTCTTC
cdr3_aa: CASRNYNEQFF
j_call: TRBJ2-1
clone_size: many
d_call: NA
v_call: TRBV12-3/TRBV12-4

cdr3_nt: TGTGCCAGCAGCCATCAGGGGACAATAAACACTGAAGCTTTCTTT
cdr3_aa: CASSHQGTINTEAFF
j_call: TRBJ1-1
clone_size: many
d_call: NA
v_call: TRBV16

cdr3_nt: TGTGCCAGCAGCCAAGGACTAGCGGGAGGGCCGAATGAGCAGTTCTTC
cdr3_aa: CASSQGLAGGPNEQFF
j_call: TRBJ2-1
clone_size: NA
d_call: TRBD2
v_call: TRBV3-1

cdr3_nt: TGCGCCAGCAGCCAAGGGGGGCAGCCGAACTATGGCTACACCTTC
cdr3_aa: CASSQGGQPNYGYTF
j_call: TRBJ1-2
clone_size: many
d_call: NA
v_call: TRBV4-3

cdr3_nt: TGCAGCGTTGAAGGACTAGCGGGGGCCTACAATGAGCAGTTCTTC
cdr3_aa: CSVEGLAGAYNEQFF
j_call: TRBJ2-1
clone_size: many
d_call: TRBD2
v_call: TRBV29-1

cdr3_nt: TGCGCCAGCAGCTTGATCGACTACGAGCAGTACTTC
cdr3_aa: CASSLIDYEQYF
j_call: TRBJ2-7
clone_size: many
d_call: NA
v_call: TRBV5-1

cdr3_nt: TGCGCCAGCAGCTTGGAAAGGACAGGGGGCGCGGGCACCTTC
cdr3_aa: CASSLERTGGAGTF
j_call: TRBJ1-2
clone_size: many
d_call: TRBD1
v_call: TRBV5-1

cdr3_nt: TGTGCCAGCAGCCAAGGCACAGGGGGCACGAACGAGCAGTACTTC
cdr3_aa: CASSQGTGGTNEQYF
j_call: TRBJ2-7
clone_size: many
d_call: TRBD1
v_call: TRBV3-1

cdr3_nt: TGTGCCAGCAGGAACCGGGACACTTATAATTCACCCCTCCACTTT
cdr3_aa: CASRNRDTYNSPLHF
j_call: TRBJ1-6
clone_size: few
d_call: NA
v_call: TRBV6-1

cdr3_nt: TGTGCCAGCAGATCCCCATCCATGAACACTGAAGCTTTCTTT
cdr3_aa: CASRSPSMNTEAFF
j_call: TRBJ1-1
clone_size: few
d_call: NA
v_call: TRBV28

cdr3_nt: TGTGCCAGCAGGCGGGGGGTCAGGGCCTACGAGCAGTACTTC
cdr3_aa: CASRRGVRAYEQYF
j_call: TRBJ2-7
clone_size: many
d_call: TRBD2
v_call: TRBV28

cdr3_nt: TGTGCCAGCAGGCCTAGGACTAGCGGAAGGAGAGAGACCCAGTACTTC
cdr3_aa: CASRPRTSGRRETQYF
j_call: TRBJ2-5
clone_size: many
d_call: TRBD2
v_call: TRBV12-3/TRBV12-4

cdr3_nt: TGTGCCAGCAGTTTTGGGACAGGGGGAGGTCAGCCCCAGCATTTT
cdr3_aa: CASSFGTGGGQPQHF
j_call: TRBJ1-5
clone_size: many
d_call: TRBD1
v_call: TRBV27

cdr3_nt: TGTGCCAGCAGCCCTTTGGGGGGACCCTACAATGAGCAGTTCTTC
cdr3_aa: CASSPLGGPYNEQFF
j_call: TRBJ2-1
clone_size: many
d_call: NA
v_call: TRBV6-2/TRBV6-3

cdr3_nt: TGTGCCAGCAGCCCGTACTACGAGCAGTACTTC
cdr3_aa: CASSPYYEQYF
j_call: TRBJ2-7
clone_size: many
d_call: NA
v_call: TRBV7-9

cdr3_nt: TGTGCCACCGGGACTACTTACTACAATGAGCAGTTCTTC
cdr3_aa: CATGTTYYNEQFF
j_call: TRBJ2-1
clone_size: many
d_call: TRBD2
v_call: TRBV27

cdr3_nt: TGTGCCTCCAACCGGGACATTTACACAGATACGCAGTATTTT
cdr3_aa: CASNRDIYTDTQYF
j_call: TRBJ2-3
clone_size: NA
d_call: NA
v_call: TRBV2

cdr3_nt: TGCGCCAGCAGCCCGAGGGCGGTTAGCGTCACTGCAACTAATGAAAAACTGTTTTTT
cdr3_aa: CASSPRAVSVTATNEKLFF
j_call: TRBJ1-4
clone_size: many
d_call: NA
v_call: TRBV4-3

cdr3_nt: TGCAGCGTCGACTTAATCTCTAGCGGACACACAGATACGCAGTATTTT
cdr3_aa: CSVDLISSGHTDTQYF
j_call: TRBJ2-3
clone_size: many
d_call: TRBD2
v_call: TRBV29-1

cdr3_nt: TGCGCCAGCAGGGGCAGGGGAACTCTCTATGGCTACACCTTC
cdr3_aa: CASRGRGTLYGYTF
j_call: TRBJ1-2
clone_size: few
d_call: NA
v_call: TRBV4-1

cdr3_nt: TGTGCCAGCAGCCCCGAACGTAGGCTAGCGGGTTTCTACGAGCAGTACTTC
cdr3_aa: CASSPERRLAGFYEQYF
j_call: TRBJ2-7
clone_size: many
d_call: TRBD2
v_call: TRBV7-9

cdr3_nt: TGTGCCAGCAGCCCAAGGGAAGGACAGGGCACAGATACGCAGTATTTT
cdr3_aa: CASSPREGQGTDTQYF
j_call: TRBJ2-3
clone_size: many
d_call: TRBD1
v_call: TRBV7-6

cdr3_nt: TGCGCCAGCAGCCAGAGTGGGGAGGAAGCGGGAGGGGAGCAGTTCTTC
cdr3_aa: CASSQSGEEAGGEQFF
j_call: TRBJ2-1
clone_size: many
d_call: TRBD2
v_call: TRBV4-3

cdr3_nt: TGCGCCAGCAGCCAAGCTTGGGGGGCCTACGAGCAGTACTTC
cdr3_aa: CASSQAWGAYEQYF
j_call: TRBJ2-7
clone_size: many
d_call: NA
v_call: TRBV4-3

cdr3_nt: TGTGCCAGCACCAGTCAGGGATCTGGCTATGGCTACACCTTC
cdr3_aa: CASTSQGSGYGYTF
j_call: TRBJ1-2
clone_size: many
d_call: NA
v_call: TRBV27

cdr3_nt: TGTGCCAGCAGTTTTTACCCAGGGGGCTCCTACGAGCAGTACTTC
cdr3_aa: CASSFYPGGSYEQYF
j_call: TRBJ2-7
clone_size: few
d_call: TRBD1
v_call: TRBV27

cdr3_nt: TGCAGCGTTATGGGGGGAGCGGGGTCCTCCTACGAGCAGTACTTC
cdr3_aa: CSVMGGAGSSYEQYF
j_call: TRBJ2-7
clone_size: few
d_call: TRBD2
v_call: TRBV29-1

cdr3_nt: TGTGCCAGCAGCTATCGACAGGGGTATGGCTACACCTTC
cdr3_aa: CASSYRQGYGYTF
j_call: TRBJ1-2
clone_size: many
d_call: TRBD1
v_call: TRBV5-6

cdr3_nt: TGCAGTGCCCTAGGGGTGAAACTGTTTTTT
cdr3_aa: CSALGVKLFF
j_call: TRBJ1-4
clone_size: few
d_call: NA
v_call: TRBV20-1

cdr3_nt: TGTGCCACCAGTGATCCGGCCCCGGGACTAGTCAAAGAGACCCAGTACTTC
cdr3_aa: CATSDPAPGLVKETQYF
j_call: TRBJ2-5
clone_size: NA
d_call: TRBD2
v_call: TRBV24-1

cdr3_nt: TGCGCCAGCAGCCAAGAGACAGAAGGCCACTACGAGCAGTACTTC
cdr3_aa: CASSQETEGHYEQYF
j_call: TRBJ2-7
clone_size: few
d_call: NA
v_call: TRBV4-3

cdr3_nt: TGTGCCAGCAGCCAAAACACTGCCTACGAGCAGTACTTC
cdr3_aa: CASSQNTAYEQYF
j_call: TRBJ2-7
clone_size: NA
d_call: NA
v_call: TRBV4-2

cdr3_nt: TGTGCCAGCAGTCCCGGGACCTACTACGAGCAGTACTTC
cdr3_aa: CASSPGTYYEQYF
j_call: TRBJ2-7
clone_size: many
d_call: NA
v_call: TRBV2

cdr3_nt: TGTGCCAGCAGCGGACTAGCAGCCCGAGAGACCCAGTACTTC
cdr3_aa: CASSGLAARETQYF
j_call: TRBJ2-5
clone_size: NA
d_call: TRBD2
v_call: TRBV7-6

cdr3_nt: TGCAGTGCTAGGGGACAGGGGTCTGAAGCTTTCTTT
cdr3_aa: CSARGQGSEAFF
j_call: TRBJ1-1
clone_size: many
d_call: TRBD1
v_call: TRBV20-1

cdr3_nt: TGTGCCAGCAGCGACCCCGGCTCAGGTACTAGAGCTGGTTACGAGCAGTACTTC
cdr3_aa: CASSDPGSGTRAGYEQYF
j_call: TRBJ2-7
clone_size: few
d_call: NA
v_call: TRBV11-2

cdr3_nt: TGCGCCAGCAGCCAAGGCCCTAGCGGGGGTTCCCACGAGCAGTACTTC
cdr3_aa: CASSQGPSGGSHEQYF
j_call: TRBJ2-7
clone_size: NA
d_call: TRBD2
v_call: TRBV4-3

cdr3_nt: TGTGCCACCTGGGGTTTCAACGGGACGAGCGAGCAGTACTTC
cdr3_aa: CATWGFNGTSEQYF
j_call: TRBJ2-7
clone_size: many
d_call: NA
v_call: TRBV10-3

cdr3_nt: TGCGCCAGCAGCTTGACTAGCGGGTTTTACAATGAGCAGTTCTTC
cdr3_aa: CASSLTSGFYNEQFF
j_call: TRBJ2-1
clone_size: many
d_call: TRBD2
v_call: TRBV5-1

cdr3_nt: TGTGCCAGCAGTACTAGCGGGAGCAGGAGCGAGCAGTACTTC
cdr3_aa: CASSTSGSRSEQYF
j_call: TRBJ2-7
clone_size: many
d_call: TRBD2
v_call: TRBV6-2/TRBV6-3

cdr3_nt: TGCAGCGTTGAAGACTACGGACAGGTCGGGGGCCCCTACGAGCAGTACTTC
cdr3_aa: CSVEDYGQVGGPYEQYF
j_call: TRBJ2-7
clone_size: many
d_call: NA
v_call: TRBV29-1

cdr3_nt: TGTGCCTGGGGCCCGGGGAACACTGAAGCTTTCTTT
cdr3_aa: CAWGPGNTEAFF
j_call: TRBJ1-1
clone_size: many
d_call: NA
v_call: TRBV30

cdr3_nt: TGTGCCAGCAGCCCACGGCGCGGGGGGGCAATTAAGGAGACCCAGTACTTC
cdr3_aa: CASSPRRGGAIKETQYF
j_call: TRBJ2-5
clone_size: few
d_call: TRBD2
v_call: TRBV7-6